Detailed here is one TCR beta chain. Antigen: not known. The data were taken from a study of T-cell memory formation after mild COVID-19. Whole-study context: TCR clusters mostly belonged to single donors. Study-level points and caveats: Contracting CD4+ clones lay largely in CM and EM, with CD8+ ones residing in EMRA. Researchers found some responding clones in pre-infection memory, a sign that cross-reactive memory joined.

Sample barcodes and UMIs were carried by the TCR alpha and TCR beta cDNA libraries that 5'RACE generated with constant-segment primers. TCRdb analysed the 5' RACE reads with MiXCR anew, one entry per CDR3 protein. The sample includes roughly 600,000 distinct CDR3 sequences, about 20% of them seen just once. CDR1 is SGHTA and CDR2 is FQGNSA in the germline V gene. Trimming removed 5 bases at V and 7 bases at J, with 21 bases between. This CDR3 has 17 amino acids. The J gene is TRBJ1-6, the V gene TRBV7-2; D possibly corresponds to TRBD1 (5 bases). The sequenced material came from PBMCs or a T cell subset sorted from them (not recorded which). The TCR comes from an adult woman who had mild COVID-19 (a few samples of this study predate the infection). Cell type and time point are not known. The CDR3 DNA follows: TGTGCCAGCAGCCGCCTCCCCTCCAGGGTAGGGAATTCACCCCTCCACTTT. It encodes CASSRLPSRVGNSPLHF.